These 26 T cell receptor beta chains were all obtained from the same sample, sequenced in a study of identical twins (dated by TCRdb to about 2016). The protocol used for the library was 5' RACE. Sequencing was carried out with an Illumina HiSeq 2000. The public reads were quality trimmed at Q25 with fastp and then assembled into clones with MiXCR by TCRdb, keeping productive beta chains. Rows matching on CDR3 protein sequence are summarized as one entry with the most common DNA and genes. The sample yields 540,000 or so distinct CDR3 sequences; about a fifth were counted once. Around 0.48% of the sample is in the top ten clones. This sample also belongs to another study, concerning yellow fever vaccine responses in identical twins.

Sequenced material: CD4+ T cells sorted from blood. The receptors come from a woman aged 18-30 years in good health.

The V and J genes are TRBV5-1 and TRBJ2-5; D might be TRBD2 (6 bases). Germline CDR1 and CDR2: SGHRS and YFSETQ. This CDR3 region has 13 residues. V lost 5 bases and J 5 bases, leaving 13 bases between the germline ends. CDR3 coding DNA: TGCGCCAGCAGTTCCGGGACTTGGGAGACCCAGTACTTC. Protein product: CASSSGTWETQYF. Full variable domain (missing parts from reference TRBV5-1 and TRBJ2-5): KAGVTQTPRYLIKTRGQQVTLSCSPISGHRSVSWYQQTPGQGLQFLFEYFSETQRNKGNFPGRFSGRQFSNSRSEMNVSTLELGDSALYLCASSSGTWETQYFGPGTRLLVL.

This chain joins TRBV7-8 and TRBJ2-1; 7 bases line up with TRBD2. The CDR3 length is 15 residues. Germline loops: CDR1 SGHVS, CDR2 FQNEAQ. The trim removed 1 base at V and 5 bases at J, leaving 5 bases unmatched. The CDR3 sequence: CASSLEAGSHNEQFF. The CDR3 DNA follows: TGTGCCAGCAGCTTAGAAGCGGGGAGCCACAATGAGCAGTTCTTC.

This clonotype has just a few counts. V is TRBV7-2 and J is TRBJ1-2; D remains unclear. The germline V and J ends were trimmed by 1 base and 8 bases, with 11 bases remaining between them. The germline CDR1 and CDR2 sequences are SGHTA and FQGNSA. This CDR3 spans 13 amino acids. CDR3 region: CASSLEGLGGYTF. CDR3 bases: TGTGCCAGCAGCTTAGAGGGTCTCGGGGGCTACACCTTC.

This clonotype was seen a handful of times. This chain joins TRBV2 and TRBJ2-5; perhaps TRBD1 as D (6 bases). V lost 7 bases to trimming and J lost 4 bases, with 10 bases between them. This CDR3 spans 12 amino acids. CDR1 and CDR2 (germline): SNHLY, FYNNEI. The CDR3 bases are TGTGCCAGCACGCAGGGGCTAGAGACCCAGTACTTC. Its protein product is CASTQGLETQYF. Full variable domain (outside the CDR3, taken from reference TRBV2 and TRBJ2-5): EPEVTQTPSHQVTQMGQEVILRCVPISNHLYFYWYRQILGQKVEFLVSFYNNEISEKSEIFDDQFSVERPDGSNFTLKIRSTKLEDSAMYFCASTQGLETQYFGPGTRLLVL.

This clonotype came up a few times. J is TRBJ2-6 and V is TRBV27, with no clear D. The CDR3 loop spans 15 amino acids. Germline values: CDR1 MNHEY, CDR2 SMNVEV (reference sequence). With 6 bases removed from V and 0 bases from J, the gap between germline ends came to 9 bases. CDR3 region: CASRFFYSGANVLTF. The CDR3 bases are TGTGCCAGCAGATTTTTTTACTCTGGGGCCAACGTCCTGACTTTC.

V gene TRBV12-3 or TRBV12-4 combines with J gene TRBJ1-3; D gene uncertain. V shed 8 bases and J shed 0 bases, with 8 bases lying between them. The CDR3 is made up of 13 amino acids. The CDR3 sequence: CASATSSGNTIYF. For the CDR3, the DNA is TGTGCCAGCGCCACGAGCTCTGGAAACACCATATATTTT.

The gene calls are TRBV5-1 and TRBJ2-1; a weak D match, TRBD2 (5 bases). CDR3 size: 15 residues. The germline gives CDR1 SGHRS, CDR2 YFSETQ. With 4 bases removed from V and 1 base from J, the gap between germline ends came to 12 bases. Here the CDR3 reads CASSRNGDSYNEQFF. CDR3 in DNA: TGCGCCAGCAGCCGCAACGGGGATTCCTACAATGAGCAGTTCTTC.

The chain recombines TRBV7-9 with TRBJ2-3; 9 nucleotides line up with TRBD1. The J segment lost 2 bases and the V segment lost 5 bases, leaving 2 bases of the junction unmatched. Germline V gene lookup returns CDR1 SEHNR and CDR2 FQNEAQ (reference sequence). The length of the CDR3 is 14 residues. The CDR3 coding sequence is TGTGCCAGCAGCGAACAGGGGGCCACAGATACGCAGTATTTT. Encoded protein: CASSEQGATDTQYF.

The chain couples TRBV6-5 to TRBJ1-1, with a weak D call TRBD1 (6 bases). This CDR3 is built from 11 residues. Germline loops: CDR1 MNHEY, CDR2 SVGAGI. The ends were cut back, 2 bases at V and 11 bases at J, with 9 bases in the middle. CDR3 bases: TGTGCCAGCAGTTACGGACAGTGGGCTTTCTTT. Amino acids: CASSYGQWAFF.

The rearrangement uses TRBV5-1 and TRBJ2-5, with D perhaps TRBD2 (5 bases). The germline V gene encodes CDR1 SGHRS and CDR2 YFSETQ. CDR3 length: 13 residues. The ends were cut back, 1 base at V and 6 bases at J, with 10 bases in the middle. The CDR3 nucleotides read TGCGCCAGCAGCTTGCTAGCCGACCAGACCCAGTACTTC. Translating it yields CASSLLADQTQYF. Looking up the rest from reference TRBV5-1 and TRBJ2-5 gives the full variable domain: KAGVTQTPRYLIKTRGQQVTLSCSPISGHRSVSWYQQTPGQGLQFLFEYFSETQRNKGNFPGRFSGRQFSNSRSEMNVSTLELGDSALYLCASSLLADQTQYFGPGTRLLVL.

The sample holds a few counts of this clonotype. The CDR3 nucleotides read TGTGCCAGCAGCACCACGACGAAGGGACAGCAGTACTTC. Its protein product is CASSTTTKGQQYF. The J gene is TRBJ2-7, the V gene TRBV12-3 or TRBV12-4, with D perhaps TRBD1 or TRBD2 (5 bases each). V lost 6 bases, J lost 8 bases, and 17 bases lay in between. CDR3 size: 13 residues.

This clonotype was counted only a few times. The chain joins TRBV5-1 to TRBJ2-7, with 12 bases matching TRBD2. The junction had 9 bases not matched to a gene; V was cut back by 8 bases and J by 6 bases. The CDR3 consists of 14 residues. From germline, CDR1 is SGHRS and CDR2 YFSETQ. CDR3 nucleotides: TGCGCCAGTAGGACTAGCGGGACGTACGGCGAGCAGTACTTC. This codes for CASRTSGTYGEQYF.

The chain carries TRBV24-1 and TRBJ2-3, with D perhaps TRBD1 or TRBD2 (5 bases each). Germline CDR1 KGHDR, CDR2 SFDVKD. The CDR3 is made up of 14 amino acids. The V end was cut by 9 bases, the J end by 3 bases, with 15 bases between. As DNA, the CDR3 is TGTGCCACCGGTGGGACCTCTTCGACAGATACGCAGTATTTT. Its translation is CATGGTSSTDTQYF.

This chain connects TRBV28 to TRBJ2-5; maybe TRBD1 (6 bases). CDR1 and CDR2 (germline): MDHEN, SYDVKM. The CDR3 is made up of 12 amino acids. Trimming shortened V by 6 bases and J by 5 bases, and 10 bases separated the two germline ends. The CDR3 spells CASRGGLETQYF. CDR3 nucleotide sequence: TGTGCCAGCAGAGGGGGTTTGGAGACCCAGTACTTC.

The gene calls are TRBV5-1 and TRBJ2-3; the match to TRBD2 covers 8 bases. V dropped 5 bases and J dropped 3; count of bases not matched to a gene: 5. The CDR3 is 14 residues long. The germline gives CDR1 SGHRS, CDR2 YFSETQ. The CDR3 reads CASRNGRETDTQYF. Here the CDR3 DNA reads TGCGCCAGCAGAAACGGGAGGGAAACAGATACGCAGTATTTT.

The chain joins TRBV7-9 to TRBJ2-5; tentatively, D is TRBD2 (5 bases). The V end was cut by 5 bases, the J end by 0 bases, with 16 bases between. The length of the CDR3 is 16 residues. Germline values: CDR1 SEHNR, CDR2 FQNEAQ (reference sequence). CDR3 in amino acids: CASSPRGERDQETQYF. In DNA, the CDR3 is TGTGCCAGCAGCCCCCGTGGGGAGCGCGACCAAGAGACCCAGTACTTC.

This chain joins TRBV9 and TRBJ2-2; the match to TRBD2 covers 8 bases. This CDR3 contains 16 residues. CDR1 SGDLS and CDR2 YYNGEE come from the germline V gene. Germline trimming cut 0 bases from V and 4 bases from J; bases unmatched to any gene: 5. CDR3 protein: CASSVVLAETTGELFF. DNA of the CDR3: TGTGCCAGCAGCGTAGTACTAGCGGAGACCACCGGGGAGCTGTTTTTT.

V gene TRBV19 combines with J gene TRBJ1-5, with D perhaps matching TRBD1 (5 bases). V lost 5 bases, J lost 5 bases, and 19 bases lay in between. This CDR3 is built from 16 residues. Germline CDR1 and CDR2: LNHDA and SQIVND (reference sequence). This CDR3 is CASSPVLGLGDQPQHF. CDR3 nucleotides: TGTGCCAGTAGTCCCGTATTGGGGCTGGGGGATCAGCCCCAGCATTTT.

This clonotype came up a few times. The J gene is TRBJ2-2, the V gene TRBV3-1; no definite D call. Germline V gives CDR1 LGHDT, CDR2 YNNKEL (reference sequence). Trimming took 3 bases from V and 1 from J, leaving 12 bases between them. CDR3 size: 16 residues. This CDR3 reads CASSHSTVRNTGELFF. The CDR3 DNA follows: TGTGCCAGCAGCCACAGTACCGTAAGGAACACCGGGGAGCTGTTTTTT.

The CDR3 DNA is TGTGCCAGCTCGACCCACAGGGCGGGGGAGCAGTACGTC. Translating it yields CASSTHRAGEQYV. The chain links TRBV18 to TRBJ2-7; D tentatively reads TRBD1 or TRBD2 (6 bases each). This CDR3 has 13 amino acids. Trimming stripped 6 bases from V and 7 bases from J, with 16 bases between. Germline CDR1 KGHSH, CDR2 LQKENI.

This clonotype came up a few times. V gene TRBV27 combines with J gene TRBJ1-1; no clear D gene. V was shortened by 2 bases and J by 8 bases, with 12 bases between the two germline ends. CDR1 MNHEY and CDR2 SMNVEV come from the germline V gene (reference sequence). There are 13 residues in the CDR3. The CDR3 sequence: CASSLADGWEAFF. The CDR3 coding sequence is TGTGCCAGCAGTTTAGCGGACGGATGGGAAGCTTTCTTT.

This chain uses TRBV3-1 with TRBJ2-1; 10 bases are a match to TRBD2. The trim removed 5 bases at V and 3 bases at J, leaving 4 bases unmatched. The CDR3 totals 15 residues. CDR1 LGHDT and CDR2 YNNKEL come from the germline V gene (reference sequence). CDR3 sequence reads: CASSWTSGGYNEQFF. The CDR3 nucleotides are TGTGCCAGCAGCTGGACTAGCGGAGGCTACAATGAGCAGTTCTTC.

The chain links TRBV11-2 to TRBJ1-2, with TRBD1 matching 9 bases. Germline V CDR1 and CDR2: SGHAT, FQNNGV. V lost 4 bases and J lost 4; bases outside the gene matches: 19. CDR3 length: 19 amino acids. CDR3 loop: CASSYTPAGQGTYSYGYTF. The CDR3 DNA reads TGTGCCAGCAGCTACACTCCAGCGGGACAGGGCACCTATAGCTATGGCTACACCTTC. The variable domain in full, with the rest retrieved from reference TRBV11-2 and TRBJ1-2, is EAGVAQSPRYKIIEKRQSVAFWCNPISGHATLYWYQQILGQGPKLLIQFQNNGVVDDSQLPKDRFSAERLKGVDSTLKIQPAKLEDSAVYLCASSYTPAGQGTYSYGYTFGSGTRLTVV.

The chain has TRBV12-3 or TRBV12-4 and TRBJ1-6; D is unresolved. V dropped 8 bases and J dropped 3 bases, with 8 bases sitting between them. CDR3 length equals 13 residues. Written as DNA, the CDR3 is TGTGCCAGCGGAACAGACTATAATTCACCCCTCCACTTT. It yields the protein CASGTDYNSPLHF.

This clonotype appeared a few times. The rearrangement links TRBV5-1 to TRBJ1-2; 8 nucleotides align to TRBD1. This CDR3 region has 16 residues. Trimming cost V 1 base and J 6 bases; bases outside gene matches: 11. The germline V gene has CDR1 SGHRS and CDR2 YFSETQ. The CDR3 nucleotides read TGCGCCAGCAGCTTGTCCAGGGGGCAATTCAGAGATGGCTACACCTTC. The encoded protein is CASSLSRGQFRDGYTF.

This chain's CDR3 is CASRVGQYGNTIYF. CDR3 nucleotides: TGTGCCAGCAGGGTCGGGCAGTATGGAAACACCATATATTTT. V is TRBV12-3 or TRBV12-4 and J is TRBJ1-3; no firm D call. V shed 6 bases and J shed 3 bases, with 12 bases lying between them. The length of the CDR3 is 14 residues.